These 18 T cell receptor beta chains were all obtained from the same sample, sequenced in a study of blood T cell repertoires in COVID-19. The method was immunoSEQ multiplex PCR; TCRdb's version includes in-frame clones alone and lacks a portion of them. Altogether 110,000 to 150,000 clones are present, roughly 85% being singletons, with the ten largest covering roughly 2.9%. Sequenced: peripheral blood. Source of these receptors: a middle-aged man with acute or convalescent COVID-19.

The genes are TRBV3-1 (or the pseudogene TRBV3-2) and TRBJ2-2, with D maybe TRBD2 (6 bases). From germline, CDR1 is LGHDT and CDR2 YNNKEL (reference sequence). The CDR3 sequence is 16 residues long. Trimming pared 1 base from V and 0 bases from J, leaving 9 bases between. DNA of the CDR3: TGTGCCAGCAGCCAAGCGACGGGGGCGAACACCGGGGAGCTGTTTTTT. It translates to CASSQATGANTGELFF.

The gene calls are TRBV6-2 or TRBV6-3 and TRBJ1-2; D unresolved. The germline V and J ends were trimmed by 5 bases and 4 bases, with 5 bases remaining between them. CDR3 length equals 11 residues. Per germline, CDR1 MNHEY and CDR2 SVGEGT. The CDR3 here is CASSHTYGYTF. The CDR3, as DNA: TGTGCCAGCAGTCACACCTATGGCTACACCTTC.

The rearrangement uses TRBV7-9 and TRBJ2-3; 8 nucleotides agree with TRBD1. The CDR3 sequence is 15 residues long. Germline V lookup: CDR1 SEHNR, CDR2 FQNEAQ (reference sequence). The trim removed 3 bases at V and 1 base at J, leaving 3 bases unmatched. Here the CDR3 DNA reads TGTGCCAGCAGCTTTTTACAGGGGGGCACAGATACGCAGTATTTT. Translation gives CASSFLQGGTDTQYF.

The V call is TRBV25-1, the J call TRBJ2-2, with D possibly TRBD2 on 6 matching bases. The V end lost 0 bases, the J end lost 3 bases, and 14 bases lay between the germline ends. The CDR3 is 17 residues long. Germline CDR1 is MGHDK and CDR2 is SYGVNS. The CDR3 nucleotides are TGTGCCAGCAGTGAATATTTCGGAGGGCAAGACACCGGGGAGCTGTTTTTT. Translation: CASSEYFGGQDTGELFF.

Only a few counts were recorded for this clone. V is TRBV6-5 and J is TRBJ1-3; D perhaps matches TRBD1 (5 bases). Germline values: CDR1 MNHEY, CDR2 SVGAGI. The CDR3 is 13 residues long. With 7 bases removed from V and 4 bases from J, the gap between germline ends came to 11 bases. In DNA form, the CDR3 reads TGTGCCAGCATCCCGGGGGGAGGAAACACCATATATTTT. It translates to CASIPGGGNTIYF.

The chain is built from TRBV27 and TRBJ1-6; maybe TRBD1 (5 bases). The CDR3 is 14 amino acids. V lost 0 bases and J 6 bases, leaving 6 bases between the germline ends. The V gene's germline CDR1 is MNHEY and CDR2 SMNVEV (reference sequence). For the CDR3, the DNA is TGTGCCAGCAGTTTATCGGGGGGTAATTCACCCCTCCACTTT. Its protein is CASSLSGGNSPLHF.

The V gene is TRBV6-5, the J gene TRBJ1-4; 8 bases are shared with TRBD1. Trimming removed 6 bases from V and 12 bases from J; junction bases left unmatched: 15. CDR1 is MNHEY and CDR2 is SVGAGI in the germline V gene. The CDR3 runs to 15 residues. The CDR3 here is CASRPSGGRTWELFF. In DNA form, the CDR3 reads TGTGCCAGCAGACCCTCAGGGGGCAGAACTTGGGAACTGTTTTTT.

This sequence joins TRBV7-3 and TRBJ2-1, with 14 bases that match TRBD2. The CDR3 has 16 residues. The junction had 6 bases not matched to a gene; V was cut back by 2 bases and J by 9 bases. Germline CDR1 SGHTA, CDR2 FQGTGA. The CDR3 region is CASSLGTSGRGAEQFF. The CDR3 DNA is TGTGCCAGCAGCTTAGGGACTAGCGGGAGAGGCGCTGAGCAGTTCTTC.

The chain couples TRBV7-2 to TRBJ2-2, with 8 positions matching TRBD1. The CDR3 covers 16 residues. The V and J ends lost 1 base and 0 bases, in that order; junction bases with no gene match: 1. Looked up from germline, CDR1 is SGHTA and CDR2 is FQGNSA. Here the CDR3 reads CASSLGGQANTGELFF. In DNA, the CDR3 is TGTGCCAGCAGCTTAGGGGGACAGGCGAACACCGGGGAGCTGTTTTTT.

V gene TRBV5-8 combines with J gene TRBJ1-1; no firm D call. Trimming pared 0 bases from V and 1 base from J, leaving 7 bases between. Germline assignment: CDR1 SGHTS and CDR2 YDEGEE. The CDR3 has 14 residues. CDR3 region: CASSLVYRNTEAFF. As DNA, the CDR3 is TGTGCCAGCAGCTTGGTATACAGGAACACTGAAGCTTTCTTT. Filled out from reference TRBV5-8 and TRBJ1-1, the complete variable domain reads EAGVTQSPTHLIKTRGQQATLRCSPISGHTSVYWYQQALGLGLQFLLWYDEGEERNRGNFPPRFSGRQFPNYSSELNVNALELEDSALYLCASSLVYRNTEAFFGQGTRLTVV.

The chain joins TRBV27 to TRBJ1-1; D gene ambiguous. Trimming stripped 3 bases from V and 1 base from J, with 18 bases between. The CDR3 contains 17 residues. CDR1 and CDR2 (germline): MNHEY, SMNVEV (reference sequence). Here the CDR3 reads CASSFARFNLANTEAFF. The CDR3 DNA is TGTGCCAGCAGTTTTGCTAGGTTTAATCTAGCGAACACTGAAGCTTTCTTT.

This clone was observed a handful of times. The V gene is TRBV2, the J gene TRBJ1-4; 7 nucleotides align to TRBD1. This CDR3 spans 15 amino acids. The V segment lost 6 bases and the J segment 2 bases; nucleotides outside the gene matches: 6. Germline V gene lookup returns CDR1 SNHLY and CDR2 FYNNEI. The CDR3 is CASRGDRVTNEKLFF. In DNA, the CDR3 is TGTGCCAGCAGGGGAGACAGGGTCACTAATGAAAAACTGTTTTTT.

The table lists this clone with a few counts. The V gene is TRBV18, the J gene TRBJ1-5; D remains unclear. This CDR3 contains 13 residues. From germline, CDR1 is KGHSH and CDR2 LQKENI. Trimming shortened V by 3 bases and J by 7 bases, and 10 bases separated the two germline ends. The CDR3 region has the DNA TGTGCCAGCTCACCCGAATCGAGCCAGCCCCAGCATTTT. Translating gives CASSPESSQPQHF. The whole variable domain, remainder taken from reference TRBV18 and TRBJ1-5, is NAGVMQNPRHLVRRRGQEARLRCSPMKGHSHVYWYRQLPEEGLKFMVYLQKENIIDESGMPKERFSAEFPKEGPSILRIQQVVRGDSAAYFCASSPESSQPQHFGDGTRLSIL.

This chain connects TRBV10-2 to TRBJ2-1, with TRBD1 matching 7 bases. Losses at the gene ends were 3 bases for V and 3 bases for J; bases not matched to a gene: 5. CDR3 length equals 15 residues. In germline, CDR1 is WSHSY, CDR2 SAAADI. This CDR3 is CASSDWGQIYNEQFF. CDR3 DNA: TGCGCCAGCAGTGATTGGGGACAGATCTACAATGAGCAGTTCTTC.

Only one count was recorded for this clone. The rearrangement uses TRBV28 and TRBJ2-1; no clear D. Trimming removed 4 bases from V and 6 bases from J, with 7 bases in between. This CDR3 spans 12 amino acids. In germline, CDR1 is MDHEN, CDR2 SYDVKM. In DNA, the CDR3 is TGTGCCAGCAGTTCTATGGTCAATGAGCAGTTCTTC. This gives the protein CASSSMVNEQFF. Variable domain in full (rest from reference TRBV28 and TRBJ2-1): DVKVTQSSRYLVKRTGEKVFLECVQDMDHENMFWYRQDPGLGLRLIYFSYDVKMKEKGDIPEGYSVSREKKERFSLILESASTNQTSMYLCASSSMVNEQFFGPGTRLTVL.

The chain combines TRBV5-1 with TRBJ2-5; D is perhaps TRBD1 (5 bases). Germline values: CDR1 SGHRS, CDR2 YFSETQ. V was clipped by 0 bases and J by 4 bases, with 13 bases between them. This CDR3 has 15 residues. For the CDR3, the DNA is TGCGCCAGCAGCTTGGTAGCAGGGCTGGGAGAGACCCAGTACTTC. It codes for CASSLVAGLGETQYF. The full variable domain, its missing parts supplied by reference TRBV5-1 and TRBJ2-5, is KAGVTQTPRYLIKTRGQQVTLSCSPISGHRSVSWYQQTPGQGLQFLFEYFSETQRNKGNFPGRFSGRQFSNSRSEMNVSTLELGDSALYLCASSLVAGLGETQYFGPGTRLLVL.

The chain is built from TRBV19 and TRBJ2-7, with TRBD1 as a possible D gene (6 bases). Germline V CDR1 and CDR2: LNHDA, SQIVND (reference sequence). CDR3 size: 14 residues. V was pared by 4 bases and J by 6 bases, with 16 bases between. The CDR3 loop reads CASSTQGGGREQYF. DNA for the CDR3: TGTGCCAGTAGTACACAGGGTGGGGGACGCGAGCAGTACTTC.

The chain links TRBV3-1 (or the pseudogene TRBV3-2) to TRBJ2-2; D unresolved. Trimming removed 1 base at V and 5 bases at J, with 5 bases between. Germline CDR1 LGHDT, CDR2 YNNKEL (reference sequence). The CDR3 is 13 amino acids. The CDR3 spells CASSQGGTGELFF. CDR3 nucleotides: TGTGCCAGCAGCCAAGGAGGTACCGGGGAGCTGTTTTTT.